This is a list of T cell receptor beta chains from one sample in a study of blood T cell repertoires in COVID-19. Sequencing used immunoSEQ multiplex PCR; TCRdb keeps in-frame clones, though not all of them. The table lists 65,000 or so clones, roughly 80% of them singletons. The sample consisted of peripheral blood. The receptors derive from a woman between 65 and 79 years old with acute or convalescent COVID-19. Both conserved end residues are part of each CDR3. D genes are given only for firm matches. Size values are once, few and many counts, or a class for expanded clones, and some rows have none.

NA | TRBJ2-2 | TRBV23-1 | NA | CASTLRRSSTGELFF | TGCGCCAGCACCCTAAGAAGAAGTAGTACCGGGGAGCTGTTTTTT
NA | TRBJ1-5 | TRBV4-3 | few | CASSQGLAEQPQHF | TGCGCCAGCAGCCAAGGCCTCGCCGAGCAGCCCCAGCATTTT
TRBD1 | TRBJ1-1 | TRBV9 | NA | CASSQTGGPTEAFF | TGTGCCAGCAGCCAAACAGGGGGTCCCACTGAAGCTTTCTTT
NA | TRBJ2-1 | TRBV9 | once | CASSGSPEINEQFF | TGTGCCAGCAGCGGTTCTCCGGAGATTAATGAGCAGTTCTTC
NA | TRBJ2-1 | TRBV3-1/TRBV3-2 | NA | CASSKRNPTEYNEQFF | TGTGCCAGCAGCAAACGGAACCCGACAGAATACAATGAGCAGTTCTTC
TRBD2 | TRBJ2-3 | TRBV7-2 | once | CASGGTSGGSFDTDTQYF | TGTGCCAGCGGGGGGACTAGCGGGGGAAGTTTTGACACAGATACGCAGTATTTT
TRBD2 | TRBJ2-1 | TRBV7-2 | NA | CASSLGGGSTNEQFF | TGTGCCAGCAGCTTAGGCGGCGGGAGTACAAATGAGCAGTTCTTC
NA | TRBJ2-3 | TRBV12-3/TRBV12-4 | NA | CASRANGGDTQYF | TGTGCCAGCAGAGCTAATGGGGGGGATACGCAGTATTTT
NA | TRBJ2-2 | TRBV4-3 | NA | CASSPPGVDTGELFF | TGCGCCAGCAGCCCCCCGGGGGTAGACACCGGGGAGCTGTTTTTT
TRBD2 | TRBJ2-3 | TRBV7-8 | NA | CASSLLAGGLDTQYF | TGTGCCAGCAGCTTACTAGCGGGAGGGTTGGATACGCAGTATTTT
TRBD1 | TRBJ2-7 | TRBV27 | few | CASSPFPGTGSYEQYF | TGTGCCAGCAGTCCCTTCCCCGGGACAGGCTCCTACGAGCAGTACTTC
NA | TRBJ2-7 | TRBV19 | NA | CASSMDKNYEQYF | TGTGCCAGTAGTATGGACAAAAACTACGAGCAGTACTTC
NA | TRBJ1-2 | TRBV6-5 | NA | CASSYGGINYGYTF | TGTGCCAGCAGTTACGGAGGGATTAACTATGGCTACACCTTC
TRBD1 | TRBJ1-5 | TRBV6-1 | NA | CASSGGSGQGYHQPQHF | TGTGCCAGCAGTGGGGGATCGGGACAGGGCTACCATCAGCCCCAGCATTTT
NA | TRBJ2-5 | TRBV5-1 | NA | CASSYNHQEAGETQYF | TGCGCCAGCAGCTACAATCACCAGGAGGCGGGCGAGACCCAGTACTTC
TRBD1 | TRBJ2-7 | TRBV18 | NA | CASSPSVPGQGTNEQYF | TGTGCCAGCTCACCATCCGTGCCGGGACAGGGCACCAACGAGCAGTACTTC
TRBD2 | TRBJ2-1 | TRBV7-9 | NA | CASSFRTSVFNEQFF | TGTGCCAGCAGCTTCCGGACTAGCGTTTTCAATGAGCAGTTCTTC
TRBD1 | TRBJ1-2 | TRBV6-5 | NA | CASRGDRVDGYTF | TGTGCCAGCAGGGGGGACAGGGTTGATGGCTACACCTTC
NA | TRBJ1-2 | TRBV29-1 | once | CSVDWSGQGGGYTF | TGCAGCGTTGATTGGTCTGGGCAGGGCGGTGGCTACACCTTC
TRBD2 | TRBJ2-6 | TRBV3-1/TRBV3-2 | NA | CASSLGTSGGAAGANVLTF | TGTGCCAGCAGCCTTGGGACTAGCGGGGGGGCCGCTGGGGCCAACGTCCTGACTTTC
NA | TRBJ2-5 | TRBV5-5 | NA | CASSLASQETQYF | TGTGCCAGCAGCTTGGCCAGCCAAGAGACCCAGTACTTC
TRBD2 | TRBJ2-3 | TRBV3-1/TRBV3-2 | NA | CASSPESFWRGIPHTQYF | TGTGCCAGCAGCCCCGAATCTTTCTGGCGGGGGATCCCCCATACGCAGTATTTT
NA | TRBJ1-1 | TRBV29-1 | NA | CSVWDTMNTEAFF | TGCAGCGTTTGGGACACTATGAACACTGAAGCTTTCTTT
NA | TRBJ2-1 | TRBV14 | NA | CASSPPLVAAYNEQFF | TGTGCCAGCAGCCCACCGTTGGTAGCGGCCTACAATGAGCAGTTCTTC
NA | TRBJ1-5 | TRBV2 | NA | CASSENTGTNQPQHF | TGTGCCAGCAGTGAGAACACGGGAACTAATCAGCCCCAGCATTTT
NA | TRBJ2-3 | TRBV11-2 | NA | CASSLYPPRDVVADTQYF | TGTGCCAGCAGCTTATACCCCCCCCGGGATGTTGTCGCAGATACGCAGTATTTT
TRBD2 | TRBJ2-3 | TRBV5-6 | NA | CASSWRTSGGFTDTQYF | TGTGCCAGCAGCTGGAGGACTAGCGGGGGATTCACAGATACGCAGTATTTT
NA | TRBJ1-1 | TRBV6-2/TRBV6-3 | NA | CASSEGPGVPTVEAFF | TGTGCCAGCAGTGAGGGTCCTGGGGTTCCCACGGTTGAAGCTTTCTTT
NA | TRBJ2-5 | TRBV30 | NA | CAWKIRLGETQYF | TGTGCCTGGAAAATTAGACTAGGGGAGACCCAGTACTTC
NA | TRBJ1-1 | TRBV5-1 | NA | CASSLATANTEAFF | TGCGCCAGCAGCTTGGCGACAGCAAACACTGAAGCTTTCTTT
NA | TRBJ2-3 | TRBV15 | NA | CATSREVLADTQYF | TGTGCCACCAGCAGAGAAGTATTAGCAGATACGCAGTATTTT
TRBD1 | TRBJ1-6 | TRBV6-7 | NA | CASSYSLTGNNSPLHF | TGTGCCAGCAGTTACTCGCTGACAGGGAACAATTCACCCCTCCACTTT
NA | TRBJ2-7 | TRBV7-8 | NA | CASSPKTGAYEQYF | TGTGCCAGCAGCCCAAAGACAGGTGCCTACGAGCAGTACTTC
NA | TRBJ2-5 | TRBV5-5 | NA | CASTRRQEQETQYF | TGTGCCAGCACCCGTCGACAGGAGCAAGAGACCCAGTACTTC
TRBD1 | TRBJ1-4 | TRBV29-1 | NA | CSVEATGGEKLFF | TGCAGCGTTGAGGCGACAGGGGGCGAAAAACTGTTTTTT
NA | TRBJ1-5 | TRBV19 | NA | CASSIPGFVSNQPQHF | TGTGCCAGTAGTATTCCGGGGTTTGTTAGCAATCAGCCCCAGCATTTT
NA | TRBJ1-5 | TRBV28 | NA | CASSFPDQPQHF | TGTGCCAGCAGTTTTCCAGATCAGCCCCAGCATTTT
NA | TRBJ2-3 | TRBV6-5 | NA | CASSYGGTTDTQYF | TGTGCCAGCAGTTATGGAGGGACCACAGATACGCAGTATTTT
TRBD2 | TRBJ2-7 | TRBV3-1/TRBV3-2 | NA | CASSRWREASYEQYF | TGTGCCAGCAGCCGCTGGCGGGAGGCATCCTACGAGCAGTACTTC